What follows are 30 T cell receptor beta chains derived from one specimen sequenced in a study of Ad26.COV2.S vaccination and SARS-CoV-2 variants. The treatment is: 15 to 20 received Ad26.COV2.S at low or high dose, single or two shots; roughly 5 received placebo; per-sample allocation not given. Day 63 following the first vaccine or placebo injection was when the samples were taken. Libraries were prepared by immunoSEQ multiplex PCR; TCRdb keeps only in-frame clonotypes and omits some of them. In the table there are fewer than 500,000 clones, 80% to 90% of which are singletons. The sample consisted of peripheral blood, taken in a trial of Ad26.COV2.S vaccine versus placebo. The receptor source for this set is a person aged 18-60 years who received the Ad26.COV2.S COVID-19 vaccine or a placebo.

The rearrangement joins TRBV4-1 to TRBJ1-5; TRBD1 agrees at 10 bases. Germline V gene sequence: CDR1 MGHRA, CDR2 YSYEKL. V trimming: 1 base; J trimming: 7 bases; junction bases outside the gene matches: 7. The CDR3 consists of 16 residues. For the CDR3, the DNA is TGCGCCAGCAGCCAAGGACAGGGGGCATTCCGGCAGCCCCAGCATTTT. Encoded protein: CASSQGQGAFRQPQHF.

The chain combines TRBV9 with TRBJ1-2; D ambiguous. Deletions cut 4 bases from V and 4 bases from J, with 11 bases between. Germline V gene sequence: CDR1 SGDLS, CDR2 YYNGEE. CDR3 length: 13 amino acids. CDR3 in amino acids: CASSQSGSYGYTF. The CDR3 DNA reads as TGTGCCAGCAGCCAGTCGGGTTCCTATGGCTACACCTTC.

V and J are TRBV30 and TRBJ1-1; 9 positions match TRBD1. V shed 1 base and J 5 bases; nucleotides not matched to a gene: 5. Germline V CDR1 and CDR2: GTSNPN, SVGIG (reference sequence). This CDR3 contains 14 residues. This CDR3 is CAWSGTGGTTEAFF. For the CDR3, the DNA is TGTGCCTGGAGTGGTACAGGGGGCACTACTGAAGCTTTCTTT.

The chain employs TRBV24-1 and TRBJ2-2; D is uncertain. The CDR3 spans 15 residues. Germline V gene data show CDR1 as KGHDR and CDR2 as SFDVKD. Trimming stripped 1 base from V and 0 bases from J, with 5 bases between. CDR3 loop: CATSDLTTNTGELFF. The CDR3 coding sequence is TGTGCCACCAGTGATTTAACTACGAACACCGGGGAGCTGTTTTTT.

In this sample, this clone turned up once. The chain couples TRBV7-9 to TRBJ2-5; 14 bases align to TRBD2. Trimming removed 5 bases from V and 4 bases from J; junction bases left unmatched: 6. The CDR3 has 16 residues. Germline assignment: CDR1 SEHNR and CDR2 FQNEAQ (reference sequence). The CDR3 DNA is TGTGCCAGCAGCCTCGGACTAGCGGGAGGAGGAGAGACCCAGTACTTC. Translated: CASSLGLAGGGETQYF. Together with reference TRBV7-9 and TRBJ2-5, the CDR3 gives the full variable domain: DTGVSQNPRHKITKRGQNVTFRCDPISEHNRLYWYRQTLGQGPEFLTYFQNEAQLEKSRLLSDRFSAERPKGSFSTLEIQRTEQGDSAMYLCASSLGLAGGGETQYFGPGTRLLVL.

The V gene is TRBV12-3 or TRBV12-4, the J gene TRBJ1-4; TRBD1 matches 7 bases. V lost 5 bases to trimming and J lost 8 bases; unmatched junction nucleotides: 2. The CDR3 consists of 12 residues. The CDR3, as DNA: TGTGCCAGCAGTGGGGACAGCGAAAAACTGTTTTTT. Translating gives CASSGDSEKLFF.

J is TRBJ2-1 and V is TRBV7-9, with TRBD2 identical over 8 bases. Germline V gene data show CDR1 as SEHNR and CDR2 as FQNEAQ (reference sequence). The CDR3 contains 18 residues. Trimming cost V 4 bases and J 0 bases; bases outside gene matches: 11. Written as DNA, the CDR3 is TGTGCCAGCAGCTCAGTGGGGTCAGCGGGGGACTCCTACAATGAGCAGTTCTTC. Amino acid sequence: CASSSVGSAGDSYNEQFF.

The V call is TRBV7-9, the J call TRBJ2-3, with 10 bases aligning to TRBD2. With V trimmed by 4 bases and J by 4 bases, 8 bases remained unmatched. CDR1 is SEHNR and CDR2 is FQNEAQ in the germline V gene (reference sequence). There are 16 residues in the CDR3. CDR3 residues: CASSSPPGLAADTQYF. CDR3 DNA sequence: TGTGCCAGCAGCTCCCCCCCCGGACTAGCGGCAGATACGCAGTATTTT.

CDR3 DNA: TGCAGTGCTAGTGTCGGCCCCATGAACACTGAAGCTTTCTTT. This gives the protein CSASVGPMNTEAFF. The chain is built from TRBV20-1 and TRBJ1-1; no reliable D call. The V end was cut by 3 bases, the J end by 0 bases, with 11 bases between. The germline V gene encodes CDR1 DFQATT and CDR2 SNEGSKA (reference sequence). This CDR3 is built from 14 residues.

This chain joins TRBV11-2 and TRBJ1-1, with D perhaps TRBD1 (5 bases). The CDR3 runs 12 residues. V was clipped by 3 bases and J by 11 bases, with 13 bases between them. Germline V gene sequence: CDR1 SGHAT, CDR2 FQNNGV. In nucleotides, the CDR3 is TGTGCCAGCAGCTTTGGAGGGGAATCTGCTTTCTTT. Translated: CASSFGGESAFF.

The chain has TRBV28 and TRBJ2-3; perhaps TRBD1 as D (6 bases). The CDR3 is 12 residues long. Trimming shortened V by 0 bases and J by 10 bases, and 8 bases separated the two germline ends. Looked up from germline, CDR1 is MDHEN and CDR2 is SYDVKM. The CDR3 DNA follows: TGTGCCAGCAGTTTATGGACAGGCTCGCAGTATTTT. Amino acids: CASSLWTGSQYF.

This clone has just one count. The chain carries TRBV18 and TRBJ2-7; a weak D match, TRBD2 (6 bases). CDR3 size: 14 residues. Trimming stripped 4 bases from V and 2 bases from J, with 12 bases between. Germline V gives CDR1 KGHSH, CDR2 LQKENI. CDR3 loop: CASSRGTGPYEQYF. CDR3 nucleotide sequence: TGTGCCAGCTCACGCGGGACCGGCCCCTACGAGCAGTACTTC.

The chain uses TRBV6-6 and TRBJ2-5; no definite D call. The CDR3 is made up of 14 amino acids. Between the trimmed V and J ends, which lost 8 bases and 2 bases, there was a span of 15 bases. The germline gives CDR1 MNHNY, CDR2 SVGAGI (reference sequence). CDR3 sequence reads: CASLRSANQETQYF. In DNA, the CDR3 is TGTGCCAGCTTAAGGTCGGCTAATCAAGAGACCCAGTACTTC.

A few counts support this clone. The chain recombines TRBV2 with TRBJ2-7; perhaps TRBD2 as D (7 bases). This CDR3 is built from 14 residues. Looked up from germline, CDR1 is SNHLY and CDR2 is FYNNEI. V was shortened by 3 bases and J by 4 bases, with 13 bases between the two germline ends. The CDR3 sequence: CASSDQGGGYEQYF. CDR3 bases: TGTGCCAGCAGTGATCAGGGAGGGGGGTACGAGCAGTACTTC.

For the CDR3, the DNA is TGTGCCAGCAGAAGACTGGCAGACAATCAGCCCCAGCATTTT. Translation gives CASRRLADNQPQHF. The V call is TRBV5-5, the J call TRBJ1-5, with unresolved D. The CDR3 is 14 amino acids. Trimming shortened V by 5 bases and J by 3 bases, and 12 bases separated the two germline ends. Germline CDR1 and CDR2: SGHKS and YYEKEE (reference sequence).

The CDR3 sequence is CASSFLTGSYNEQFF. The CDR3 nucleotides read TGTGCCAGCAGTTTCTTGACAGGGAGTTACAATGAGCAGTTCTTC. This chain joins TRBV28 and TRBJ2-1; 7 nucleotides agree with TRBD1. The ends lost 3 bases at V and 4 bases at J; junction bases unmatched: 6. CDR1 MDHEN and CDR2 SYDVKM come from the germline V gene. The CDR3 runs to 15 residues.

The chain links TRBV5-1 to TRBJ2-3; a weak D match, TRBD2 (5 bases). Germline CDR1 and CDR2: SGHRS and YFSETQ. The CDR3 totals 15 residues. The V end was cut by 2 bases, the J end by 4 bases, with 14 bases between. The CDR3 spells CASSFSAGPPDTQYF. In nucleotides, the CDR3 is TGCGCCAGCAGCTTCTCTGCGGGCCCTCCAGATACGCAGTATTTT. Drawing the rest from reference TRBV5-1 and TRBJ2-3, the complete variable domain is KAGVTQTPRYLIKTRGQQVTLSCSPISGHRSVSWYQQTPGQGLQFLFEYFSETQRNKGNFPGRFSGRQFSNSRSEMNVSTLELGDSALYLCASSFSAGPPDTQYFGPGTRLTVL.

The chain carries TRBV5-1 and TRBJ1-5; D might be TRBD1 (5 bases). CDR1 is SGHRS and CDR2 is YFSETQ in the germline V gene. The CDR3 covers 14 residues. Trimming removed 4 bases from V and 5 bases from J, with 13 bases in between. The DNA of the CDR3 is TGCGCCAGCAGCGCCGGCTGGGGGGATCAGCCCCAGCATTTT. It encodes CASSAGWGDQPQHF.

This clone was seen a single time. The V gene is TRBV24-1, the J gene TRBJ2-1; TRBD2 agrees at 7 bases. CDR1 KGHDR and CDR2 SFDVKD come from the germline V gene. CDR3 size: 18 residues. Unmatched junction bases numbered 15, after V lost 5 bases and J lost 3 bases. CDR3 amino acids: CATSGVGRASSNYNEQFF. The CDR3 nucleotides read TGTGCCACCAGTGGGGTAGGGAGGGCAAGTTCTAACTACAATGAGCAGTTCTTC.

The table lists this clone with a count of one. The chain couples TRBV3-1 (or the pseudogene TRBV3-2) to TRBJ1-5; tentatively, D is TRBD1 (6 bases). Trimming removed 3 bases from V and 5 bases from J, with 11 bases in between. From germline, CDR1 is LGHDT and CDR2 YNNKEL (reference sequence). The CDR3 loop spans 14 amino acids. CDR3 coding DNA: TGTGCCAGCAGCCAGGGGGCCGGGCATCAGCCCCAGCATTTT. It translates to CASSQGAGHQPQHF.

The rearrangement uses TRBV6-2 or TRBV6-3 and TRBJ2-7; no definite D call. Germline CDR1 MNHEY, CDR2 SVGEGT. CDR3 length equals 14 residues. V gave up 2 bases and J gave up 3 bases, with 11 bases separating them. The CDR3 is CASSYPNSLYEQYF. Written as DNA, the CDR3 is TGTGCCAGCAGTTACCCCAACAGTCTCTACGAGCAGTACTTC.

The gene calls are TRBV7-2 and TRBJ2-5; perhaps TRBD2 as D (5 bases). V shed 3 bases and J shed 5 bases, with 7 bases lying between them. Germline V CDR1 and CDR2: SGHTA, FQGNSA. The length of the CDR3 is 12 residues. The CDR3 region has the DNA TGTGCCAGCAGCTTTGGGGAGGAGACCCAGTACTTC. It encodes CASSFGEETQYF.

The chain recombines TRBV11-1 with TRBJ2-7, with TRBD1 matching 9 bases. The germline gives CDR1 SGHAT, CDR2 FQDESV (reference sequence). The CDR3 extends over 14 amino acids. The V and J ends lost 4 bases and 6 bases, in that order; junction bases with no gene match: 7. The CDR3: CASSWDRVMREQYV. Written as DNA, the CDR3 is TGTGCCAGCAGCTGGGACAGGGTCATGCGCGAGCAGTACGTC.

The J gene is TRBJ2-3, the V gene TRBV4-2; 7 bases line up with TRBD2. The ends lost 2 bases at V and 0 bases at J; junction bases unmatched: 2. The CDR3 has 15 residues. The V gene's germline CDR1 is LGHNA and CDR2 YNFKEQ. The CDR3 sequence is CASSQSGTSTDTQYF. CDR3 nucleotides: TGTGCCAGCAGCCAAAGCGGGACTAGCACAGATACGCAGTATTTT.

J is TRBJ2-7 and V is TRBV5-4; 10 bases are shared with TRBD1. After removal of 5 bases from V and 5 bases from J, the junction contained 10 bases not matched to a gene. The CDR3 runs 15 residues. Germline CDR1 and CDR2: SGHNT and YYREEE (reference sequence). CDR3 sequence reads: CASSSGTGELDEQYF. In nucleotides, the CDR3 is TGTGCCAGCAGTTCCGGGACAGGGGAGTTGGACGAGCAGTACTTC. Full variable domain (remainder filled in from reference TRBV5-4 and TRBJ2-7): ETGVTQSPTHLIKTRGQQVTLRCSSQSGHNTVSWYQQALGQGPQFIFQYYREEENGRGNFPPRFSGLQFPNYSSELNVNALELDDSALYLCASSSGTGELDEQYFGPGTRLTVT.

The V call is TRBV9, the J call TRBJ2-7; the D is unclear. The CDR3 sequence is 11 residues long. CDR1 is SGDLS, CDR2 YYNGEE, per germline. The V end was cut by 0 bases, the J end by 5 bases, with 3 bases between. CDR3 sequence (DNA): TGTGCCAGCAGCGTAGGGGACGAGCAGTACTTC. Its protein is CASSVGDEQYF.

This chain connects TRBV6-2 or TRBV6-3 to TRBJ1-2, with TRBD1 identical over 7 bases. The germline V gene encodes CDR1 MNHEY and CDR2 SVGEGT. J lost 0 bases, V lost 2 bases, and 6 bases had no gene match. The CDR3 extends over 16 amino acids. CDR3 DNA: TGTGCCAGCAGTTACAGCCGGGACAGCCCTAACTATGGCTACACCTTC. It codes for CASSYSRDSPNYGYTF.

The chain couples TRBV9 to TRBJ1-1; D might be TRBD1 (5 bases). In germline, CDR1 is SGDLS, CDR2 YYNGEE. Trimming removed 0 bases from V and 1 base from J, with 7 bases in between. CDR3 length: 14 residues. Written as DNA, the CDR3 is TGTGCCAGCAGCGTAGGGGGCCCGAACACTGAAGCTTTCTTT. Translated: CASSVGGPNTEAFF.

The rearrangement uses TRBV3-1 (or the pseudogene TRBV3-2) and TRBJ2-1; perhaps TRBD1 as D (6 bases). The ends were cut back, 0 bases at V and 9 bases at J, with 21 bases in the middle. This CDR3 region has 17 residues. Germline CDR1 LGHDT, CDR2 YNNKEL (reference sequence). The CDR3 nucleotides are TGTGCCAGCAGCCAAGAATTAGCTTTTGGGGGCCAGGGTGAGCAGTTCTTC. It is translated as CASSQELAFGGQGEQFF.

This chain links TRBV5-1 with TRBJ2-5; a weak D match, TRBD2 (7 bases). This CDR3 comprises 14 residues. CDR1 SGHRS and CDR2 YFSETQ come from the germline V gene. Trimming took 5 bases from V and 4 from J, leaving 15 bases between them. In DNA form, the CDR3 reads TGCGCCAGCAGTGACCATCGGGGGGCAGAGACCCAGTACTTC. As protein: CASSDHRGAETQYF.